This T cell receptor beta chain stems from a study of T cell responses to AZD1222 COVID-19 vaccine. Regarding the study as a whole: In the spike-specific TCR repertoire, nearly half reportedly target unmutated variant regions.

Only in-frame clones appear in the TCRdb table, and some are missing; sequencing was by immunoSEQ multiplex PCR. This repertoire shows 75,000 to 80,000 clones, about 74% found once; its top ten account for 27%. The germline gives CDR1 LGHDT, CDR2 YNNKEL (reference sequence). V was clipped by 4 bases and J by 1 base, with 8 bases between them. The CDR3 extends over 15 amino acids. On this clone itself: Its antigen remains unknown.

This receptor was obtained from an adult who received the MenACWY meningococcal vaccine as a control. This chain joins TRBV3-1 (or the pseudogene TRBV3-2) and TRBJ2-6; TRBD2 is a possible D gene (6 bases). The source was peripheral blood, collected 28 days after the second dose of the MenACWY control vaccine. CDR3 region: CASSRGTSGANVLTF. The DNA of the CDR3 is TGTGCCAGCAGCCGGGGGACTTCTGGGGCCAACGTCCTGACTTTC.